The clone carrying this TCR beta chain appeared a few times. Its specificity is unknown. The data stem from a study of response to subunit inactivated influenza vaccine. Findings of the study overall: The authors proposed limited new T cell recruitment per seasonal influenza vaccination.

Germline V gene sequence: CDR1 DFQATT, CDR2 SNEGSKA (reference sequence). The length of the CDR3 is 15 residues. Trimming removed 3 bases at V and 3 bases at J, with 18 bases between. TCRdb redid the calling of the RT-PCR reads with MiXCR, one entry per CDR3 protein. The repertoire includes around 750,000 distinct CDR3 sequences, 21% of them detected once, and 10% sits in the top ten. The TCR comes from a man aged 50 to 60 who received an inactivated influenza vaccine. The specimen comprised PBMCs from blood, sampled 4 to 6 days after vaccination. The chain joins TRBV20-1 to TRBJ2-7, with a tentative D call TRBD1 (5 bases). The DNA for the CDR3 is TGCAGTGCTAGTCCTTTGGGGCTGGGCAGCTACGAGCAGTACTTC. It yields the protein CSASPLGLGSYEQYF.